This entry features one T cell receptor beta chain sequence. Antigen: not known. At one of its ends the junction is not consistent with the germline gene, which may arise from a read error. Every patient was untreated before thyroid surgery. The CDR3 has 13 amino acids. The V gene's germline CDR1 is SGHTS and CDR2 YDEGEE. Original handling: The study took CDR3 differences across clinicopathological groups and made a distant-metastasis classifier for papillary thyroid cancer from them. TCRdb redid the clone calls on the PCR reads using MiXCR. These V and J calls originate from TCRdb's pipeline instead of the authors' own analysis. The sample holds about 19,000 clones; around 30% are singletons and the top ten take roughly 10%. The sample comes from a study of metastatic and nonmetastatic thyroid tumors. Looking at the study overall: The authors compared repertoires across blood and tumor or nodule tissue from malignant and benign thyroid patients. General study results and limits: It was reported that TCR beta diversity was significantly higher in malignant thyroid tumors than benign nodules, in blood and tumor.

The origin of this receptor is a female donor with papillary thyroid cancer or a benign thyroid nodule (not recorded which). Some clones in this sample may be carry-over from other donors' samples. The sample comprised tumor tissue. V and J are TRBV5-8 and TRBJ2-1; D remains unclear. The CDR3 bases are TGTGCCAGCAGCTTGAGCCAGTACAATCAGCAGTTCTTC. The encoded protein is CASSLSQYNQQFF.